These 19 T cell receptor beta chains came from one sample sequenced in a study of T cell responses to AZD1222 COVID-19 vaccine. The data were produced by immunoSEQ multiplex PCR, yet TCRdb's version contains in-frame clones alone and is incomplete. The table records 150,000 to 200,000 clones, about 94% of them present only once. Sequences were derived from peripheral blood, sampled on day 0 of AZD1222 vaccination. The origin of the receptors is an adult in good health.

The gene calls are TRBV6-2 or TRBV6-3 and TRBJ2-7; 7 bases fit TRBD1. The CDR3 loop spans 16 amino acids. With 5 bases clipped from V and 0 bases from J, the junction kept 10 bases outside the gene matches. In germline, CDR1 is MNHEY, CDR2 SVGEGT. The CDR3 here is CASSTYRGQNSYEQYF. CDR3 nucleotides: TGTGCCAGCAGTACGTACAGGGGCCAAAACTCCTACGAGCAGTACTTC.

This chain connects TRBV19 to TRBJ2-2; tentative D call: TRBD2 (6 bases). This CDR3 has 13 amino acids. Trimming cost V 6 bases and J 5 bases, with 10 bases left between them. Per germline, CDR1 LNHDA and CDR2 SQIVND (reference sequence). CDR3 sequence reads: CASSGSGTGELFF. Written as DNA, the CDR3 is TGTGCCAGTAGCGGGAGTGGGACCGGGGAGCTGTTTTTT.

The V and J genes are TRBV27 and TRBJ2-7, with TRBD2 identical over 7 bases. V trimming: 5 bases; J trimming: 4 bases; junction bases outside the gene matches: 14. This CDR3 spans 16 amino acids. Germline values: CDR1 MNHEY, CDR2 SMNVEV (reference sequence). The CDR3 nucleotides read TGTGCCAGCAGTCTCTCCCTCCCTGGGGGGGGGTACGAGCAGTACTTC. Protein sequence: CASSLSLPGGGYEQYF.

V is TRBV19 and J is TRBJ2-7, with 8 bases that match TRBD2. V shed 5 bases, J shed 2 bases, and the junction held 8 bases outside the gene matches. The germline V gene has CDR1 LNHDA and CDR2 SQIVND (reference sequence). The CDR3 spans 15 residues. CDR3 nucleotides: TGTGCCAGTAGTTCCTCCCGGGGGGGCACCTACGAGCAGTACTTC. This gives the protein CASSSSRGGTYEQYF.

The V gene is TRBV7-9, the J gene TRBJ2-5; no reliable D call. Per the germline V gene, CDR1 is SEHNR and CDR2 is FQNEAQ (reference sequence). The CDR3 has 15 residues. Trimming removed 8 bases at V and 5 bases at J, with 21 bases between. CDR3 amino acids: CASGSFRSSEETQYF. The CDR3 DNA reads as TGTGCCAGCGGGTCCTTCCGGTCTTCGGAGGAGACCCAGTACTTC.

Only a few counts were recorded for this clone. The rearrangement links TRBV20-1 to TRBJ1-2; D might be TRBD1 (5 bases). V was clipped by 3 bases and J by 5 bases, with 16 bases between them. The CDR3 runs to 14 residues. CDR1 DFQATT and CDR2 SNEGSKA come from the germline V gene (reference sequence). The CDR3 sequence: CSASSGDRQYGYTF. The CDR3, as DNA: TGCAGTGCTAGTAGTGGGGACCGACAGTATGGCTACACCTTC.

In its sample, this clone was seen a few times. The V and J genes are TRBV10-3 and TRBJ2-7, with TRBD2 matching over 7 bases. Germline V gene data show CDR1 as ENHRY and CDR2 as SYGVKD. The trim removed 2 bases at V and 5 bases at J, leaving 6 bases unmatched. There are 14 residues in the CDR3. CDR3 sequence (DNA): TGTGCCATCAGTGAGCCTCGCCGGGGGGACGAGCAGTACTTC. Translating it yields CAISEPRRGDEQYF.

The gene calls are TRBV5-4 and TRBJ2-3; no firm D call. Trimming removed 9 bases from V and 0 bases from J, with 14 bases in between. Germline V CDR1 and CDR2: SGHNT, YYREEE (reference sequence). The CDR3 is 14 residues long. CDR3 DNA sequence: TGTGCCACCGCTCCCGGACCGAGCACAGATACGCAGTATTTT. Its protein product is CATAPGPSTDTQYF.

This chain connects TRBV6-5 to TRBJ1-1, with unresolved D. Trimming left V 6 bases short and J 0 bases short, with 14 bases between. This CDR3 is built from 15 residues. The germline V gene has CDR1 MNHEY and CDR2 SVGAGI. DNA for the CDR3: TGTGCCAGCAGGGCAAGGCAAATCATGAACACTGAAGCTTTCTTT. Protein: CASRARQIMNTEAFF.

This chain connects TRBV28 to TRBJ1-2; D ambiguous. The CDR3 loop spans 12 amino acids. Germline assignment: CDR1 MDHEN and CDR2 SYDVKM. V lost 5 bases and J lost 3, with 7 bases in between. The CDR3 reads CASSLTYYGYTF. CDR3 bases: TGTGCCAGCAGTCTAACATACTATGGCTACACCTTC.

This chain uses TRBV19 with TRBJ2-5; perhaps TRBD1 as D (5 bases). The CDR3 is 15 amino acids. Trimming took 0 bases from V and 4 from J, leaving 12 bases between them. Germline loops: CDR1 LNHDA, CDR2 SQIVND (reference sequence). CDR3 nucleotides: TGTGCCAGTAGTATAGAAATGTGGGGCGGAGAGACCCAGTACTTC. The encoded protein is CASSIEMWGGETQYF.

This rearrangement joins TRBV7-8 to TRBJ1-2, with unresolved D. The CDR3 loop spans 14 amino acids. The germline V gene has CDR1 SGHVS and CDR2 FQNEAQ. Trimming cost V 5 bases and J 8 bases, with 18 bases left between them. In nucleotides, the CDR3 is TGTGCCAGCAGCCGAGGAGGCGGGTCTGGAGGCTACACCTTC. Translated: CASSRGGGSGGYTF.

V usage is TRBV6-6 and J usage is TRBJ1-1; possible D gene TRBD1, 6 bases. Deletions cut 5 bases from V and 5 bases from J, with 12 bases between. The CDR3 is 13 amino acids. Germline V CDR1 and CDR2: MNHNY, SVGAGI (reference sequence). CDR3 nucleotide sequence: TGTGCCAGCAGTGATACAGGGTGGACTGAAGCTTTCTTT. This sequence encodes CASSDTGWTEAFF.

The rearrangement links TRBV7-2 to TRBJ2-7; D uncertain. The CDR3 contains 12 residues. The V gene's germline CDR1 is SGHTA and CDR2 FQGNSA. With 2 bases removed from V and 1 base from J, the gap between germline ends came to 3 bases. The CDR3 sequence is CASSLTSYEQYF. The CDR3 bases are TGTGCCAGCAGCTTAACTTCCTACGAGCAGTACTTC.

This CDR3 is CASSVSRLGGGNGYTF. The CDR3 region has the DNA TGTGCCAGCAGCGTCAGCCGTTTGGGGGGAGGGAATGGCTACACCTTC. The chain couples TRBV9 to TRBJ1-2; possibly TRBD1 for D (5 bases). The CDR3 sequence is 16 residues long. The V end lost 2 bases, the J end lost 6 bases, and 20 bases lay between the germline ends. Germline assignment: CDR1 SGDLS and CDR2 YYNGEE.

The chain is built from TRBV2 and TRBJ2-7; 10 bases fit TRBD2. With 6 bases clipped from V and 1 base from J, the junction kept 6 bases outside the gene matches. The CDR3 loop spans 15 amino acids. Germline V gives CDR1 SNHLY, CDR2 FYNNEI. CDR3 DNA sequence: TGTGCCAGCAGCCCTGGACTAGCGGCGTCCTACGAGCAGTACTTC. Its protein product is CASSPGLAASYEQYF.

The V gene is TRBV19, the J gene TRBJ2-1, with TRBD2 matching over 10 bases. The V gene's germline CDR1 is LNHDA and CDR2 SQIVND (reference sequence). Trimming took 6 bases from V and 1 from J; bases not matched to a gene: 15. The CDR3 extends over 19 amino acids. The CDR3 DNA reads TGTGCCAGTAGCCGGGTCGGAGCGGGAGGGCCTATTTCCTACAATGAGCAGTTCTTC. Translation gives CASSRVGAGGPISYNEQFF. Combining the CDR3 with reference TRBV19 and TRBJ2-1 gives the whole variable domain DGGITQSPKYLFRKEGQNVTLSCEQNLNHDAMYWYRQDPGQGLRLIYYSQIVNDFQKGDIAEGYSVSREKKESFPLTVTSAQKNPTAFYLCASSRVGAGGPISYNEQFFGPGTRLTVL.

This clone was picked up a small number of times. The V call is TRBV27, the J call TRBJ2-7; D might be TRBD1 or TRBD2, each matching 5 bases. Trimming removed 5 bases from V and 1 base from J, with 15 bases in between. Per the germline V gene, CDR1 is MNHEY and CDR2 is SMNVEV (reference sequence). The CDR3 extends over 15 amino acids. The CDR3 DNA is TGTGCCAGCAGTAAGGGGACGGAGCTTTCCTACGAGCAGTACTTC. It is translated as CASSKGTELSYEQYF.

The rearrangement joins TRBV28 to TRBJ1-2, with D possibly being TRBD1 (6 bases). The CDR3 sequence is 14 residues long. Germline assignment: CDR1 MDHEN and CDR2 SYDVKM. V was pared by 6 bases and J by 4 bases, with 15 bases between. CDR3 sequence reads: CASRVQGYVYGYTF. CDR3 sequence (DNA): TGTGCCAGCAGAGTCCAGGGGTATGTCTATGGCTACACCTTC.